Presented here are 10 T cell receptor beta chains from one specimen sequenced in a study of OX40 agonist ivuxolimab in advanced cancers. Library generation was performed with the immunoSEQ multiplex PCR assay. As stored in TCRdb, this immuneACCESS dataset retains in-frame rearrangements with V and J assigned. A fraction of the clones does not appear; measured against another copy, unresolved V genes explain less than half of the discrepancy, and the remainder lacks a known reason. In all, the sample holds over 85,000 clones, and 84% of those were seen once. Of the sample, approximately 1.2% falls within the top ten clones. Sequenced here: CD4+ or CD8+ T cells sorted from blood, sampled in a trial of the OX40 agonist ivuxolimab. The receptor source for this set is an adult with an advanced solid tumor such as melanoma, head and neck, liver or kidney cancer.

The chain links TRBV6-6 to TRBJ2-2; D is unresolved. The V end was cut by 0 bases, the J end by 4 bases, with 6 bases between. Germline CDR1 MNHNY, CDR2 SVGAGI (reference sequence). The CDR3 has 14 amino acids. CDR3 in amino acids: CASSYSESTGELFF. In DNA form, the CDR3 reads TGTGCCAGCAGTTACTCCGAGTCCACCGGGGAGCTGTTTTTT.

V and J are TRBV9 and TRBJ1-1; no definite D call. Trimming pared 0 bases from V and 1 base from J, leaving 7 bases between. The germline gives CDR1 SGDLS, CDR2 YYNGEE. The CDR3 loop spans 14 amino acids. CDR3 amino acids: CASSVVTRNTEAFF. CDR3 nucleotides: TGTGCCAGCAGCGTAGTAACCAGGAACACTGAAGCTTTCTTT. The variable domain in full, completed from reference TRBV9 and TRBJ1-1, reads DSGVTQTPKHLITATGQRVTLRCSPRSGDLSVYWYQQSLDQGLQFLIQYYNGEERAKGNILERFSAQQFPDLHSELNLSSLELGDSALYFCASSVVTRNTEAFFGQGTRLTVV.

This clone is a singleton in its sample. The gene calls are TRBV7-2 and TRBJ1-2; D remains ambiguous. From germline, CDR1 is SGHTA and CDR2 FQGNSA. V gave up 4 bases and J gave up 3 bases, with 12 bases separating them. This CDR3 is built from 14 residues. The CDR3 reads CASSSASRDYGYTF. The CDR3 bases are TGTGCCAGCAGCTCCGCGTCGCGAGACTATGGCTACACCTTC.

As for this clone: At one end the junction does not follow the germline gene, possibly because of a read error. This chain uses TRBV7-9 with TRBJ1-2; 7 bases fit TRBD1. The CDR3 covers 13 residues. The germline gives CDR1 SEHNR, CDR2 FQNEAQ (reference sequence). CDR3 residues: CASSLGGGYGYTF. CDR3 sequence (DNA): TGTGCCAGCAGTTTAGGGGGCGGCTATGGCTACACCTTC.

The chain recombines TRBV27 with TRBJ2-3; a possible D gene is TRBD1 (5 bases). This CDR3 is built from 15 residues. Germline values: CDR1 MNHEY, CDR2 SMNVEV (reference sequence). Trimming took 2 bases from V and 0 from J, leaving 9 bases between them. Here the CDR3 reads CASSLRGLSTDTQYF. In nucleotides, the CDR3 is TGTGCCAGCAGTTTAAGGGGTCTTAGCACAGATACGCAGTATTTT.

This rearrangement joins TRBV5-1 to TRBJ2-3, with 8 bases identical to TRBD2. Germline V gives CDR1 SGHRS, CDR2 YFSETQ. The CDR3 spans 15 residues. After removal of 1 base from V and 5 bases from J, the junction contained 6 bases not matched to a gene. The CDR3 DNA sequence: TGCGCCAGCAGCTTGCCGCGGGGGGCTATAGATACGCAGTATTTT. Protein: CASSLPRGAIDTQYF.

The rearrangement joins TRBV12-5 to TRBJ1-5; D gene ambiguous. The V end was cut by 2 bases, the J end by 4 bases, with 6 bases between. CDR1 and CDR2 from the germline V gene are LGHNT and FRNRAP. The CDR3 length is 13 residues. The CDR3 protein is CASGLKVNQPQHF. The DNA for the CDR3 is TGTGCTAGTGGTTTGAAGGTGAATCAGCCCCAGCATTTT.

The chain employs TRBV25-1 and TRBJ1-3; D gene unclear. Germline values: CDR1 MGHDK, CDR2 SYGVNS. Trimming cost V 1 base and J 8 bases, with 15 bases left between them. The CDR3 is 15 amino acids. The CDR3 DNA is TGTGCCAGCAGTGAATTCAGCTCCCCGGAGGACACCATATATTTT. Amino acids: CASSEFSSPEDTIYF. The full variable domain, its missing parts supplied by reference TRBV25-1 and TRBJ1-3, is EADIYQTPRYLVIGTGKKITLECSQTMGHDKMYWYQQDPGMELHLIHYSYGVNSTEKGDLSSESTVSRIRTEHFPLTLESARPSHTSQYLCASSEFSSPEDTIYFGEGSWLTVV.

This chain links TRBV7-9 with TRBJ1-6; no firm D call. This CDR3 has 12 amino acids. V lost 2 bases and J 10 bases, leaving 6 bases between the germline ends. The germline V gene has CDR1 SEHNR and CDR2 FQNEAQ (reference sequence). The DNA of the CDR3 is TGTGCCAGCAGCTTAATGGGGTCACCCCTCCACTTT. Its translation: CASSLMGSPLHF.

The rearrangement uses TRBV7-9 and TRBJ1-1; D gene unclear. V lost 0 bases and J lost 0, with 8 bases in between. The CDR3 has 15 residues. Looked up from germline, CDR1 is SEHNR and CDR2 is FQNEAQ (reference sequence). CDR3 DNA sequence: TGTGCCAGCAGCTTAGCCGGGTCCTTGAACACTGAAGCTTTCTTT. Protein sequence: CASSLAGSLNTEAFF.